This T cell receptor (beta chain) was captured by sequencing in a study of blood T cell repertoires in COVID-19. Study as a whole: Material from acute and convalescent COVID-19 was sourced from the United States, Italy and Spain.

The germline V gene has CDR1 SEHNR and CDR2 FQNEAQ (reference sequence). The ends were cut back, 4 bases at V and 4 bases at J, with 14 bases in the middle. The CDR3 spans 15 residues. As originally analysed: Estimation of nucleated cell counts was performed using reference gene primer amplification. Repertoires were generated with immunoSEQ multiplex PCR, while TCRdb's copy carries only in-frame clones and drops some. That table is the source of V, J and clone size, and D and trimming were worked out from the DNA. The table lists roughly 61,000 clones, 73% of them singletons. This TCR was sampled from an older woman with acute or convalescent COVID-19. Sequenced input: peripheral blood. The chain carries TRBV7-9 and TRBJ2-1; the D is unclear. CDR3 in DNA: TGTGCCAGCAGCTCTAGACCTACAAGATACAATGAGCAGTTCTTC. This codes for CASSSRPTRYNEQFF.